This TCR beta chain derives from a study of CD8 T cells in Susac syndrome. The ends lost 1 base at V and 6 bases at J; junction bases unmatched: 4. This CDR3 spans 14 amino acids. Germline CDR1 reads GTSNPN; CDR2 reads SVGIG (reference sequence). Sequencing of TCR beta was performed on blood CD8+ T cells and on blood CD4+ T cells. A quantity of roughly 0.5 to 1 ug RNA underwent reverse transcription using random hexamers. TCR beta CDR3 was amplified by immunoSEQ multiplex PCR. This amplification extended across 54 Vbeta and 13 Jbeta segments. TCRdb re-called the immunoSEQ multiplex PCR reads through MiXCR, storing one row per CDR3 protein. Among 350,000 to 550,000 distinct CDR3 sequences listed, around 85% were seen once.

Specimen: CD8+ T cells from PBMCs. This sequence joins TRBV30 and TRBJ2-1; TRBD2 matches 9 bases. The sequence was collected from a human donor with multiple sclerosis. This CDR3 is CAWSGLADFNEQFF. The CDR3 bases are TGTGCCTGGAGTGGACTAGCGGACTTCAATGAGCAGTTCTTC.